This T cell receptor (beta chain) stems from a study of cytomegalovirus exposure and HLA in healthy donors. It was with 60 Vbeta and 13 Jbeta primers that the PCR ran. Assay: immunoSEQ multiplex PCR; the TCRdb copy retains only in-frame clones and omits some. Here the sample table reports 200,000 to 250,000 clones. Germline lookup yields CDR1 SGHTA and CDR2 FQGNSA. The CDR3 totals 17 residues. J gave up 5 bases and V 7 bases, and 16 bases lay outside the gene matches. This receptor was obtained from a woman younger than 45 in good health and CMV-seropositive. Sequenced input: PBMCs. V and J are TRBV7-2 and TRBJ2-3; 9 positions match TRBD2. CDR3 sequence: CASNSPATSGSLDTQYF. The DNA of the CDR3 is TGTGCCAGCAACTCTCCGGCGACTAGCGGTTCTTTAGATACGCAGTATTTT.